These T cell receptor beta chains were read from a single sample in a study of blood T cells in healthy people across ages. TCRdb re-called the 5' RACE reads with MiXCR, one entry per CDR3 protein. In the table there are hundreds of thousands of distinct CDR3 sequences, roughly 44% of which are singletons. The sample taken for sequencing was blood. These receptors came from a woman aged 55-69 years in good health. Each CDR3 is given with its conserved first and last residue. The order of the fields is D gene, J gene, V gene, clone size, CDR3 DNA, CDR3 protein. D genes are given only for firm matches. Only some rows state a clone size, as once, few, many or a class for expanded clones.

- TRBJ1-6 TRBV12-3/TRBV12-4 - TGTGCCAGCAGTACCCGATTTAATTCACCCCTCCACTTT CASSTRFNSPLHF
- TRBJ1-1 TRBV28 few TGTGCCAGCAGTTTCGCGAAGGCCGTGATGAACACTGAAGCTTTCTTT CASSFAKAVMNTEAFF
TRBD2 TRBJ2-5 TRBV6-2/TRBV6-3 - TGTGCCAGCAGTTACTCGAGGACTAGCAGGAGTATTAATGAGCAGTACTTC CASSYSRTSRSINEQYF
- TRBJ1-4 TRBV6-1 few TGTGCCAGCAGCGAGGACACCTATAATGAAAAACTGTTTTTT CASSEDTYNEKLFF
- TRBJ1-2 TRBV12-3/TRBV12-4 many TGTGCCAGCAGCCAAGGGGACAACTATGGCTACACCTTC CASSQGDNYGYTF
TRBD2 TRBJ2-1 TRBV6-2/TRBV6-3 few TGTGCCAGCAGTTACGGGGCGGGAGATAGTGAGCAGTTCTTC CASSYGAGDSEQFF
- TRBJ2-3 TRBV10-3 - TGTGCCATCAGTTCACCAGGGGATACGCAGTATTTT CAISSPGDTQYF
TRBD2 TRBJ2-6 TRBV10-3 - TGTGCCATCAGTGAGGGAGCGGGGACGGTCCCCTCTGGGGCCAACGTCCTGACTTTC CAISEGAGTVPSGANVLTF
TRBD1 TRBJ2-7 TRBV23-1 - TGCGCCAGCACCTGGGGACAGAGTCTGTTCTACGAGCAGTACTTC CASTWGQSLFYEQYF
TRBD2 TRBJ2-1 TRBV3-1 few TGTGCCAGCAGTCAAGGACTAGCGGCACACAATGAGCAGTTCTTC CASSQGLAAHNEQFF
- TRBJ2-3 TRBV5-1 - TGCGCCAGCAGTACTAGCACTACCACAGATACGCAGTATTTT CASSTSTTTDTQYF
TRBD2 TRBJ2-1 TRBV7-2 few TGTGCCGGACTAGCGGGAGCGGAGTCCTACAATGAGCAGTTCTTC CAGLAGAESYNEQFF
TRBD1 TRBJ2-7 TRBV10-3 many TGTGCCATCAGTGAACAGGGGAGCGAGCAGTACTTC CAISEQGSEQYF